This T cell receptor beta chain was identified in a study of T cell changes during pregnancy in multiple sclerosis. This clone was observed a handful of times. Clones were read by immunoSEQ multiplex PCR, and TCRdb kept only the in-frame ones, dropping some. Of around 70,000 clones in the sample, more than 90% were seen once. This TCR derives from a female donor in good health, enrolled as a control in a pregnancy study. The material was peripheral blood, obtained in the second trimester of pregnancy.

CDR3 nucleotides: TGTGCCAGCACGGGACAGATGAACACTGAAGCTTTCTTT. This translates into CASTGQMNTEAFF. The rearrangement uses TRBV2 and TRBJ1-1; 7 bases map to TRBD1. In germline, CDR1 is SNHLY, CDR2 FYNNEI. With 7 bases clipped from V and 0 bases from J, the junction kept 2 bases outside the gene matches. The CDR3 runs 13 residues.